A selection of T cell receptor beta chains follows, all from one sample in a study of T cell responses to AZD1222 COVID-19 vaccine. Some clones are missing from TCRdb's copy, which holds only in-frame ones; the method was immunoSEQ multiplex PCR. The sample has about 130,000 clones, around 86% seen once; the top ten hold 6.3%. Sequencing was performed on peripheral blood, taken on day 0 of AZD1222 vaccination. The receptors were gathered from an adult in good health. The CDR3 runs from the conserved cysteine through the conserved F or W. A D gene is named only where the DNA matches it firmly. Not every row has a clone size; where given, it reads once, few, many or a size class.

j_call v_call clone_size d_call cdr3_aa cdr3_nt
TRBJ1-2 TRBV15 NA TRBD1 CATSNTGGGYTF TGTGCCACCAGCAACACAGGGGGTGGCTACACCTTC
TRBJ1-1 TRBV10-3 once NA CAISGARDTEAFF TGTGCCATCAGCGGGGCGCGAGACACTGAAGCTTTCTTT
TRBJ2-5 TRBV10-3 few NA CAISEITSQETQYF TGTGCCATCAGTGAGATCACTAGCCAAGAGACCCAGTACTTC
TRBJ1-2 TRBV29-1 NA NA CSVRATGWGYGYTF TGCAGCGTACGAGCGACAGGATGGGGCTATGGCTACACCTTC
TRBJ1-3 TRBV5-1 NA NA CASSSTSSSGNTIYF TGCGCCAGCAGCTCGACATCTTCCTCTGGAAACACCATATATTTT
TRBJ1-2 TRBV12-3/TRBV12-4 NA NA CASSAEYGYTF TGTGCCAGCAGTGCCGAGTATGGCTACACCTTC
TRBJ1-5 TRBV3-1/TRBV3-2 NA NA CASSPSPGDNQPQHF TGTGCCAGCAGCCCGAGCCCGGGAGACAATCAGCCCCAGCATTTT
TRBJ1-2 TRBV30 NA NA CAWSAGRGYTF TGTGCCTGGAGTGCCGGACGGGGCTACACCTTC
TRBJ2-1 TRBV3-1/TRBV3-2 once NA CASSQDLLIPNEQFF TGTGCCAGCAGCCAAGATTTGCTAATTCCCAATGAGCAGTTCTTC
TRBJ1-2 TRBV5-1 NA NA CASSLGTVSSNYGYTF TGCGCCAGCAGCTTGGGGACAGTAAGTTCTAACTATGGCTACACCTTC
TRBJ1-1 TRBV12-3/TRBV12-4 NA NA CASSLRENTEAFF TGTGCCAGCAGTCTGAGGGAGAACACTGAAGCTTTCTTT
TRBJ1-4 TRBV4-1 NA NA CASSQWANEKLFF TGCGCCAGCAGCCAATGGGCTAATGAAAAACTGTTTTTT
TRBJ1-5 TRBV5-4 NA NA CASSFDGDNQPQHF TGTGCCAGCAGCTTCGACGGGGACAATCAGCCCCAGCATTTT
TRBJ2-3 TRBV7-8 few NA CASSPRRSTDTQYF TGTGCCAGCAGCCCCCGACGGAGCACAGATACGCAGTATTTT
TRBJ2-2 TRBV5-5 once NA CASFNSGRSLVGGELFF TGTGCCAGCTTCAATTCGGGGCGGAGCCTTGTGGGCGGGGAGCTGTTTTTT
TRBJ1-4 TRBV5-1 NA TRBD1 CASSEDRGNEKLFF TGCGCCAGCAGCGAGGACAGGGGGAATGAAAAACTGTTTTTT
TRBJ2-3 TRBV28 NA NA CASSPPGADTQYF TGTGCCAGCAGTCCCCCAGGGGCAGATACGCAGTATTTT
TRBJ1-1 TRBV7-2 few NA CASSFAENTEAFF TGTGCCAGCAGCTTCGCAGAAAACACTGAAGCTTTCTTT
TRBJ1-4 TRBV12-3/TRBV12-4 NA NA CASSLNEKLFF TGTGCCAGCAGTTTAAATGAAAAACTGTTTTTT